This TCR beta chain was recorded in a study of shared clonotypes between healthy human individuals. Study results and caveats: A generally larger estimated richness was seen in naive subsets than in memory subsets. A handful of donors had around 5% of their naive CD4 clonotypes in common.

Methods used by the authors: With immunoSEQ giving junction-only sequences and no quality scores, filtering differed. Using immunoSEQ multiplex PCR, the repertoire was profiled, and TCRdb retains in-frame clones only, with some absent. The V and J calls and clone size are taken from that table; D and trimming were inferred from the DNA. Seen here are around 600,000 clones, 85% to 95% observed once, and the top ten hold over 0.1%. Naive CD8 isolation took CD45RO-negative cells positively selected for CCR7 and excluded terminally differentiated effector memory CD45RA+ cells. Trimming took off 8 bases at V and 2 bases at J, with 16 bases between the two ends. The length of the CDR3 is 15 residues. Germline CDR1 MNHNY, CDR2 SVGAGI (reference sequence). This clone showed up just once. Its matching antigen is unknown.

The genes are TRBV6-6 and TRBJ1-5; D uncertain. This receptor was obtained from a woman in her twenties or thirties in good health. The sample consisted of naive CD8+ T cells sorted from blood. CDR3 sequence: CASARSQTGNQPQHF. The CDR3 nucleotides read TGTGCCAGCGCTAGATCACAAACGGGCAATCAGCCCCAGCATTTT.